The clone carrying this T cell receptor beta chain was picked up many times. The source of the sample is a study of CD8+CD57+ T cells in acquired aplastic anemia. Overall study: Sorted CD4+ and CD8+ cells yielded DNA averaging approximately 3 ug.

The germline gives CDR1 SGDLS, CDR2 YYNGEE. The V gene lost 4 bases and the J gene lost 5 bases, with 12 bases spanning the gap. The CDR3 contains 14 residues. Genomic DNA was employed as the template in profiling TCR beta VDJ and CDR3. TCRdb recomputed calls from the reads with MiXCR, one row per CDR3 protein. The repertoire holds approximately 160,000 distinct CDR3 sequences, with roughly 45% as singletons. The sequenced material came from sorted CD4+, CD8+, or CD8+CD57+ T cells (not recorded which) from PBMCs. The TCR comes from a human donor in good health. The J gene is TRBJ1-4, the V gene TRBV9, with D uncertain. CDR3 sequence: CASSPQIGNEKLFF. In nucleotides, the CDR3 is TGTGCCAGCAGCCCCCAGATAGGCAATGAAAAACTGTTTTTT.